The present TCR beta chain was sequenced within a study of cytomegalovirus exposure and HLA in healthy donors. Study-level results: In vitro assays verified that three CMV-associated chains recognized CMV antigens specifically.

Trimming removed 6 bases at V and 0 bases at J, with 12 bases between. CDR1 MNHEY and CDR2 SVGAGI come from the germline V gene. This CDR3 is built from 15 residues. A remark on this clone: Its specificity is not known.

In the PCR, 60 Vbeta and 13 Jbeta primers were used. The table came from immunoSEQ multiplex PCR; TCRdb's copy has only in-frame clones and leaves some out. The sample gives 40,000 or so clones, roughly nine tenths of which show up once; approximately 8% is in the top ten. The source is a woman between 40 and 55 years old in good health and CMV-seropositive. The V gene is TRBV6-5, the J gene TRBJ1-3, with unresolved D. Input material: PBMCs. The CDR3: CASRTSVNSGNTIYF. The CDR3 DNA follows: TGTGCCAGCAGAACCAGCGTGAACTCTGGAAACACCATATATTTT.